The 14 T cell receptor beta chains listed next were all sequenced from one sample in a study of PD-1 blockade in classical Hodgkin lymphoma. Relapse was seen in all patients after autologous stem cell transplantation, and brentuximab vedotin exposure was variable. Sequencing used immunoSEQ multiplex PCR; TCRdb keeps in-frame clones, though not all of them. This repertoire shows approximately 99,000 clones, roughly nine tenths found once; its top ten account for just under 20%. The input for sequencing was peripheral blood mononuclear cells (PBMCs), taken before the second cycle of nivolumab. The source is a human donor with classical Hodgkin lymphoma.

This chain links TRBV10-1 with TRBJ2-7, with unresolved D. The CDR3 contains 13 residues. Germline V gene data show CDR1 as WNHNN and CDR2 as SYGVQD (reference sequence). V was trimmed by 2 bases and J by 3 bases, leaving 8 bases between them. The CDR3: CASSENTYYEQYF. DNA of the CDR3: TGCGCCAGCAGTGAGAACACCTACTACGAGCAGTACTTC.

This clone was recorded once. In DNA, the CDR3 is TGTGCCAGCAGCTTAGTGGGACAGGCGAACACCGGGGAGCTGTTTTTT. It encodes CASSLVGQANTGELFF. This sequence joins TRBV7-6 and TRBJ2-2; TRBD1 matches at 8 bases. The V gene end was trimmed by 1 base and the J gene end by 0 bases; junction bases not matched to a gene: 1. The CDR3 sequence is 16 residues long. Germline CDR1 is SGHVS and CDR2 is FNYEAQ.

The chain links TRBV6-5 to TRBJ2-7, with a possible D match to TRBD2 (5 bases). With 2 bases removed from V and 4 bases from J, the gap between germline ends came to 6 bases. CDR3 length: 12 amino acids. Looked up from germline, CDR1 is MNHEY and CDR2 is SVGAGI. CDR3: CASSYGLYEQYF. The CDR3 nucleotides read TGTGCCAGCAGTTACGGACTTTACGAGCAGTACTTC.

This chain connects TRBV27 to TRBJ2-7; possibly TRBD1 for D (5 bases). Germline lookup yields CDR1 MNHEY and CDR2 SMNVEV (reference sequence). The CDR3 runs to 15 residues. V was shortened by 3 bases and J by 1 base, with 13 bases between the two germline ends. This chain's CDR3 is CASSFQAGWSYEQYF. CDR3 nucleotide sequence: TGTGCCAGCAGTTTTCAGGCAGGGTGGTCCTACGAGCAGTACTTC.

The sample holds one count of this clone. The chain recombines TRBV2 with TRBJ2-7; TRBD2 matches 9 bases. Germline lookup yields CDR1 SNHLY and CDR2 FYNNEI. V lost 8 bases and J lost 2; bases outside the gene matches: 1. The CDR3 spans 12 residues. The CDR3 region is CASRTSAYEQYF. In nucleotides, the CDR3 is TGTGCCAGCCGGACTAGCGCCTACGAGCAGTACTTC.

The genes are TRBV19 and TRBJ2-1, with 7 nucleotides matching TRBD1. CDR3 length equals 17 residues. Per germline, CDR1 LNHDA and CDR2 SQIVND (reference sequence). The V and J ends lost 0 bases and 0 bases, in that order; junction bases with no gene match: 5. CDR3 amino acids: CASSIDTGVFSYNEQFF. DNA of the CDR3: TGTGCCAGTAGTATAGATACAGGGGTCTTCTCCTACAATGAGCAGTTCTTC.

This clone is a singleton in its sample. J is TRBJ1-1 and V is TRBV5-1; D is possibly TRBD1 (5 bases). V dropped 6 bases and J dropped 2 bases, with 11 bases sitting between them. In germline, CDR1 is SGHRS, CDR2 YFSETQ. The CDR3 covers 13 residues. The DNA for the CDR3 is TGCGCCAGCAAGGAGGGGATAAACACTGAAGCTTTCTTT. Encoded protein: CASKEGINTEAFF.

The sample holds one count of this clone. This CDR3 is CASSQGSSGKVLNEQFF. CDR3 nucleotide sequence: TGCGCCAGCAGCCAAGGGAGTAGCGGGAAAGTTTTAAATGAGCAGTTCTTC. The genes are TRBV4-1 and TRBJ2-1, with 8 bases identical to TRBD2. The germline CDR1 and CDR2 sequences are MGHRA and YSYEKL. This CDR3 is 17 amino acids long. With 1 base clipped from V and 7 bases from J, the junction kept 12 bases outside the gene matches.

V and J are TRBV11-3 and TRBJ2-2; 10 bases are a match to TRBD2. The germline V gene encodes CDR1 SGHNT and CDR2 YENEEA. The CDR3 is made up of 17 amino acids. The trim removed 1 base at V and 4 bases at J, leaving 6 bases unmatched. The CDR3 is CASSLAVRLAGTGELFF. The CDR3 DNA follows: TGTGCCAGCAGCTTAGCAGTGCGACTAGCGGGCACCGGGGAGCTGTTTTTT.

This sequence joins TRBV4-1 and TRBJ2-7; no clear D. The CDR3 runs 16 residues. Germline CDR1 is MGHRA and CDR2 is YSYEKL. The germline V and J ends were trimmed by 1 base and 0 bases, with 13 bases remaining between them. The CDR3 loop is CASSQAPGLNSYEQYF. CDR3 DNA: TGCGCCAGCAGCCAAGCCCCTGGCCTTAACTCCTACGAGCAGTACTTC.

V gene TRBV11-2 combines with J gene TRBJ1-1; 7 bases align to TRBD1. This CDR3 region has 14 residues. V lost 5 bases to trimming and J lost 7 bases; unmatched junction nucleotides: 10. Germline V gives CDR1 SGHAT, CDR2 FQNNGV. CDR3 in DNA: TGTGCCAGCAGCCTCAACCGGGACAGAAATGAAGCTTTCTTT. Its translation: CASSLNRDRNEAFF. Full variable domain (remainder filled in from reference TRBV11-2 and TRBJ1-1): EAGVAQSPRYKIIEKRQSVAFWCNPISGHATLYWYQQILGQGPKLLIQFQNNGVVDDSQLPKDRFSAERLKGVDSTLKIQPAKLEDSAVYLCASSLNRDRNEAFFGQGTRLTVV.

This chain connects TRBV11-2 to TRBJ1-1; D uncertain. In germline, CDR1 is SGHAT, CDR2 FQNNGV. This CDR3 has 14 residues. Trimming stripped 1 base from V and 1 base from J, with 7 bases between. In nucleotides, the CDR3 is TGTGCCAGCAGCTTAGTCGAGGGGAACACTGAAGCTTTCTTT. Translated, it gives CASSLVEGNTEAFF.

In its sample, this clone was seen a few times. The J gene is TRBJ2-7, the V gene TRBV7-9; D may be TRBD1 (6 bases). V lost 4 bases and J 7 bases, leaving 20 bases between the germline ends. Per germline, CDR1 SEHNR and CDR2 FQNEAQ (reference sequence). The CDR3 has 15 amino acids. The CDR3 region has the DNA TGTGCCAGCAGCTCCTCAGGATACAGGGCGGAGGAGCAGTACTTC. Protein: CASSSSGYRAEEQYF.

With regard to this clone: Other DNA sequences within the sample encode an identical CDR3. The genes are TRBV15 and TRBJ2-2; D is uncertain. Trimming removed 0 bases from V and 2 bases from J, with 4 bases in between. The CDR3 consists of 14 residues. CDR1 and CDR2 from the germline V gene are LNHNV and YYDKDF (reference sequence). The CDR3 spells CATSRDVNTGELFF. CDR3 DNA sequence: TGTGCCACCAGCAGAGATGTCAACACCGGGGAGCTGTTTTTT. Full variable domain (remainder filled in from reference TRBV15 and TRBJ2-2): DAMVIQNPRYQVTQFGKPVTLSCSQTLNHNVMYWYQQKSSQAPKLLFHYYDKDFNNEADTPDNFQSRRPNTSFCFLDIRSPGLGDTAMYLCATSRDVNTGELFFGEGSRLTVL.